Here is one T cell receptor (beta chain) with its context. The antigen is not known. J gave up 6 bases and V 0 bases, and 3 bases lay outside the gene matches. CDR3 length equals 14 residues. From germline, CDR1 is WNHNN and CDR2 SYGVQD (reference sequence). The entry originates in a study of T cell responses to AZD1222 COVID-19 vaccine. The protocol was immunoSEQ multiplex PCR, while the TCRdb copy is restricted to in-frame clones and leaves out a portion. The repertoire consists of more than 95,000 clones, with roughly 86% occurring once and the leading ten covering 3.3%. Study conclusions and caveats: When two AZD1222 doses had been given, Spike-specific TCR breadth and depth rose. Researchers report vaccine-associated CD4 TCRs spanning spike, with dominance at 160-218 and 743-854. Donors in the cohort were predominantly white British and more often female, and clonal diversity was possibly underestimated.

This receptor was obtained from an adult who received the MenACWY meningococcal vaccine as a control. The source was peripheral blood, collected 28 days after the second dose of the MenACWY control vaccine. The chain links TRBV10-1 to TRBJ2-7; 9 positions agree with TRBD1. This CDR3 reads CASSESGTGTEQYF. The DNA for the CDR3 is TGCGCCAGCAGTGAGTCCGGGACAGGGACCGAGCAGTACTTC.